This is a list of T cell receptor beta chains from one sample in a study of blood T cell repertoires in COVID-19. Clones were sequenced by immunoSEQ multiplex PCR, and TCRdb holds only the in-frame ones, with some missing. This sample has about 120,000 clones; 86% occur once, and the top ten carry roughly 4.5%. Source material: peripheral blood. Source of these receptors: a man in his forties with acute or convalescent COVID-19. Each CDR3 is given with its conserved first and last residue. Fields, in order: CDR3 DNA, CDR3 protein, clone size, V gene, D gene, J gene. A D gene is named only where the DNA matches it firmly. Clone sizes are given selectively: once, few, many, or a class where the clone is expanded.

TGTGCCAGTAGTATAGTGGCGGGAATCAATTCACCCCTCCACTTT CASSIVAGINSPLHF - TRBV19 - TRBJ1-6
TGTGCCACCAGCACTCGACAGGGGGTCGAGCAGTACTTC CATSTRQGVEQYF once TRBV15 TRBD1 TRBJ2-7
TGTGCCAGCAGCCGGACAGACAATGAGCAGTTCTTC CASSRTDNEQFF - TRBV5-4 - TRBJ2-1
TGCGCCAGCAGCCAAGAAACAGGTCCCTATGGCTACACCTTC CASSQETGPYGYTF - TRBV4-3 - TRBJ1-2
TGTGCCAGCAGCCAAGATCGGGGGAAGGGAAACACCATATATTTT CASSQDRGKGNTIYF - TRBV4-2 - TRBJ1-3
TGTGCCAGCAGCTTATACGGGACAGGGGGGACTAATTATAATTCACCCCTCCACTTT CASSLYGTGGTNYNSPLHF - TRBV11-2 TRBD1 TRBJ1-6
TGTGCCAGCAGTTTGGGCACCATAAATGTGTCACCCCTCCACTTT CASSLGTINVSPLHF - TRBV6-5 - TRBJ1-6
TGTGCCAGCAGCCAACAGGGGAGGTATGGCTACACCTTC CASSQQGRYGYTF - TRBV12-3/TRBV12-4 TRBD1 TRBJ1-2
TGCAGTGCTAGTAGGTGGACAGTGATGGGAGAGACCCAGTACTTC CSASRWTVMGETQYF - TRBV20-1 - TRBJ2-5
TGTGCCAGCAGCGAAGGACTAGCGGGCCGAGGCAATGAGCAGTTCTTC CASSEGLAGRGNEQFF - TRBV9 TRBD2 TRBJ2-1
TGTGCCAGCAGTTTAGCAGGGAAGAAATTCGAAGCTTTCTTT CASSLAGKKFEAFF - TRBV27 - TRBJ1-1
TGCGCCAGCAGCTTGACGGGAAGCCATGAGCAGTTCTTC CASSLTGSHEQFF - TRBV5-1 - TRBJ2-1
TGTGCCTGGAGCCCCGGGACAGGGTTGTACTATGGCTACACCTTC CAWSPGTGLYYGYTF - TRBV30 TRBD1 TRBJ1-2
TGTGCCAGCAGCTTAGCCGGTGGTGAGACTGAAGCTTTCTTT CASSLAGGETEAFF - TRBV11-1 - TRBJ1-1
TGTGCCAGCCACAGGGGAACAAACACCATATATTTT CASHRGTNTIYF - TRBV12-3/TRBV12-4 TRBD1 TRBJ1-3
TGTGCCAGCAGCCTAACCGGACAGGGGGCGGCTGAGACCCAGTACTTC CASSLTGQGAAETQYF - TRBV5-8 TRBD1 TRBJ2-5
TGTGCCAGCAGTCGACCTAGCGGGAGGGCCAATGAGCAGTTCTTC CASSRPSGRANEQFF - TRBV6-6 TRBD2 TRBJ2-1
TGTGCCAGCGCGCCGGGACAGGGGCCCTACGAGCAGTACTTC CASAPGQGPYEQYF - TRBV18 TRBD1 TRBJ2-7
TGTGCCAGCAGCTTTACCGACAGGGTGGGGACTGAAGCTTTCTTT CASSFTDRVGTEAFF - TRBV5-4 TRBD1 TRBJ1-1
TGTGCCAGCAGCGTAGGGCAAATTACCGGGGAGCTGTTTTTT CASSVGQITGELFF - TRBV9 - TRBJ2-2
TGTGCCAGCAGCCTCAGCGGGATGGCCTACGAGCAGTACTTC CASSLSGMAYEQYF - TRBV11-2 TRBD2 TRBJ2-7
TGTGCCAGCAGCTCTTCGGACAGGGGAGGTGCGCGGACTGAAGCTTTCTTT CASSSSDRGGARTEAFF - TRBV3-1/TRBV3-2 TRBD1 TRBJ1-1
TGTGCCAGCAGCTTGAAGGACAGGGGGTCTGGGGCCAACGTCCTGACTTTC CASSLKDRGSGANVLTF - TRBV5-4 TRBD1 TRBJ2-6
TGCGCCAGCAGCTTGCAAGGGACAGGGGGATTTAATTCACCCCTCCACTTT CASSLQGTGGFNSPLHF - TRBV5-1 TRBD1 TRBJ1-6
TGTGCCAGCAGCGACGGACTGAACTACAATGAGCAGTTCTTC CASSDGLNYNEQFF - TRBV6-2/TRBV6-3 - TRBJ2-1
TGTGCCAGCTCACCGGAGACAGGCGGAAACACCATATATTTT CASSPETGGNTIYF - TRBV18 - TRBJ1-3
TGTGCCAGCAGCCGAGAAAGACAGGACAAGGCTTTCTTT CASSRERQDKAFF - TRBV6-4 - TRBJ1-1
TGTGCCAGCAGTCGGGAGTCGACAGTTAGCAATCAGCCCCAGCATTTT CASSRESTVSNQPQHF once TRBV7-2 - TRBJ1-5
TGTGCCAGCAGCTTGGACGGACTAGCCCGGGAGCTGTTTTTT CASSLDGLARELFF - TRBV3-1/TRBV3-2 TRBD2 TRBJ2-2
TGTGCCTGGAGTGTACCAGGGAGCAATCAGCCCCAGCATTTT CAWSVPGSNQPQHF - TRBV30 - TRBJ1-5
TGTGCCAGCAGCGTAGGGGCAGGGGCTAACCGGGACTATGGCTACACCTTC CASSVGAGANRDYGYTF - TRBV9 - TRBJ1-2
TGTGCCAGCAGCGAAAACCCTACCCTAACTGAAGCTTTCTTT CASSENPTLTEAFF - TRBV9 - TRBJ1-1
TGTGCCAGCAGCTTAGACTCGGGTGAGCAGTACTTC CASSLDSGEQYF - TRBV11-3 - TRBJ2-7
TGCGCCAGCAGCCAAGTGGCGGGGGCAACTAATGAAAAACTGTTTTTT CASSQVAGATNEKLFF - TRBV4-1 - TRBJ1-4
TGTGCCAGCAGAGGACAGCCGAACACCGGGGAGCTGTTTTTT CASRGQPNTGELFF - TRBV27 - TRBJ2-2
TGCGCCAGCGCCCGAAGGGGACAGAACACAGATACGCAGTATTTT CASARRGQNTDTQYF once TRBV5-1 TRBD1 TRBJ2-3
TGTGCCAGCAGTTTCCTACAGGACAGTGAAGCTTTCTTT CASSFLQDSEAFF - TRBV6-5 - TRBJ1-1
TGTGCCAGCAGCTCCTTGGGGGCAGAGACCCAGTACTTC CASSSLGAETQYF few TRBV6-5 - TRBJ2-5
TGTGCCAGCACCCAAGAAGACGGGGGGGCCACAGATACGCAGTATTTT CASTQEDGGATDTQYF - TRBV7-3 TRBD2 TRBJ2-3
TGTGCCAGCAGCCAAGCCTACCCCGGGTTAAGCTCCTACAATGAGCAGTTCTTC CASSQAYPGLSSYNEQFF - TRBV3-1/TRBV3-2 - TRBJ2-1
TGTGCCAGCATCCTATACACTGAAGCTTTCTTT CASILYTEAFF - TRBV12-3/TRBV12-4 - TRBJ1-1
TGTGCCAGCAGTTCCGGGACAGGGGGCTTTGGCTACACCTTC CASSSGTGGFGYTF - TRBV27 TRBD1 TRBJ1-2
TGTGCCAGCAGCTGGGGAGGAACTGAAGCTTTCTTT CASSWGGTEAFF - TRBV12-3/TRBV12-4 - TRBJ1-1
TGCGCCAGCAGCGCCTATAGCGGGAAATCCTACAATGAGCAGTTCTTC CASSAYSGKSYNEQFF - TRBV5-1 TRBD2 TRBJ2-1
TGTGCCAGTAGCGGTAGGCACAGGCAGGGCGGGGAGCTGTTTTTT CASSGRHRQGGELFF - TRBV19 - TRBJ2-2